Reported below is one T cell receptor beta chain. Its antigen is as yet unknown. The data stem from a study of cytomegalovirus exposure and HLA in healthy donors. In the PCR, 60 Vbeta and 13 Jbeta primers were used. TCRdb's table, derived via immunoSEQ multiplex PCR, lists solely in-frame clones and lacks some. Of 150,000 to 200,000 clones listed, around four fifths are singletons. Study-level results: The majority of CMV-associated TCR beta chains were reported as apparently HLA-restricted in a later analysis.

The germline V gene encodes CDR1 SSHAT and CDR2 FNYEAQ (reference sequence). The CDR3 sequence is 15 residues long. The V segment lost 4 bases and the J segment 5 bases; nucleotides outside the gene matches: 10. Sequencing used PBMCs. The sequence derives from a woman in her twenties or thirties in good health and CMV-seronegative. The chain couples TRBV7-7 to TRBJ2-5; TRBD1 aligns across 7 bases. CDR3 bases: TGTGCCAGCAGCTGGGACAACAGGGGCGGGGAGACCCAGTACTTC. Translating it yields CASSWDNRGGETQYF.